Sequencing of this TCR beta chain was carried out in a study of cytomegalovirus exposure and HLA in healthy donors. Primers for the PCR totalled 60 Vbeta and 13 Jbeta. The data were produced by immunoSEQ multiplex PCR, yet TCRdb's version contains in-frame clones alone and is incomplete. The ten most abundant clones cover about 1.1% of a sample with approximately 80,000 clones. CDR3 size: 11 residues. Trimming took 3 bases from V and 6 from J, leaving 8 bases between them. The germline CDR1 and CDR2 sequences are DFQATT and SNEGSKA (reference sequence). A word on this clone: The antigen is undetermined. The sample contains more than one DNA sequence encoding this CDR3.

Study-level points and caveats: In a later analysis, 15,000 to 20,000 TCR beta sequences were associated with HLA alleles at 0.05 false discovery rate. Later analysis suggested links between common viral pathogens and several top significant clusters. Most CMV-associated TCR beta chains appeared HLA-restricted in a later analysis. Upon later analysis, HLA-associated TCR beta chains proved more clonally expanded than other, equally common chains.

This clonotype originated in a woman aged 25 to 45 in good health and CMV-seronegative. The rearrangement uses TRBV20-1 and TRBJ1-2; possibly TRBD1 for D (5 bases). The sequencing sample was made of PBMCs. For the CDR3, the DNA is TGCAGTGCTAGGGGAGGGGATGGCTACACCTTC. Residues: CSARGGDGYTF.